A single sample is the source of the 12 T cell receptor beta chains below, sequenced in a study of blood T cell repertoires in COVID-19. The protocol was immunoSEQ multiplex PCR, while the TCRdb copy is restricted to in-frame clones and leaves out a portion. The sample contains around 390,000 clones, approximately 87% of which appear only once. Sequencing used PBMCs or T cells enriched from blood (not recorded which). The receptors originated from a woman aged 45 to 65 who had recovered from COVID-19.

The chain links TRBV4-1 to TRBJ1-2; TRBD1 matches 7 bases. This CDR3 has 16 amino acids. The V gene's germline CDR1 is MGHRA and CDR2 YSYEKL. Trimming at V came to 3 bases and at J to 4 bases, leaving 11 bases not matched to a gene. The CDR3 is CASSQRETTGIYGYTF. The DNA for the CDR3 is TGCGCCAGCAGCCAGAGGGAGACGACAGGGATCTATGGCTACACCTTC.

This chain connects TRBV5-4 to TRBJ1-2; D is ambiguous. V was trimmed by 0 bases and J by 6 bases, leaving 6 bases between them. Germline values: CDR1 SGHNT, CDR2 YYREEE (reference sequence). The CDR3 sequence is 12 residues long. The CDR3 DNA is TGTGCCAGCAGCTTGGGCCTAGATGGCTACACCTTC. Translating it yields CASSLGLDGYTF. The variable domain in full, with the rest retrieved from reference TRBV5-4 and TRBJ1-2, is ETGVTQSPTHLIKTRGQQVTLRCSSQSGHNTVSWYQQALGQGPQFIFQYYREEENGRGNFPPRFSGLQFPNYSSELNVNALELDDSALYLCASSLGLDGYTFGSGTRLTVV.

The rearrangement links TRBV3-1 (or the pseudogene TRBV3-2) to TRBJ2-7, with D possibly being TRBD2 (5 bases). This CDR3 contains 12 residues. CDR1 is LGHDT, CDR2 YNNKEL, per germline (reference sequence). V lost 3 bases and J lost 2, with 5 bases in between. The CDR3 here is CASSQTTYEQYF. The CDR3 DNA reads as TGTGCCAGCAGCCAGACTACCTACGAGCAGTACTTC.

The chain couples TRBV6-4 to TRBJ2-7, with a weak D call TRBD2 (6 bases). Trimming cost V 6 bases and J 2 bases, with 17 bases left between them. The length of the CDR3 is 15 residues. The V gene's germline CDR1 is MRHNA and CDR2 SNTAGT. CDR3 loop: CASRRQGRPTYEQYF. CDR3 sequence (DNA): TGTGCCAGCAGACGACAAGGGAGGCCGACCTACGAGCAGTACTTC.

The rearrangement joins TRBV2 to TRBJ1-3, with D maybe TRBD1 (5 bases). Germline V gene sequence: CDR1 SNHLY, CDR2 FYNNEI. This CDR3 spans 16 amino acids. Trimming left V 7 bases short and J 0 bases short, with 16 bases between. CDR3 loop: CASTQGAGYSGNTIYF. In DNA, the CDR3 is TGTGCCAGCACCCAAGGGGCGGGATACTCTGGAAACACCATATATTTT.

The chain links TRBV5-8 to TRBJ1-2; TRBD1 matches at 7 bases. V lost 4 bases to trimming and J lost 8 bases; unmatched junction nucleotides: 14. Per germline, CDR1 SGHTS and CDR2 YDEGEE. The CDR3 sequence is 15 residues long. CDR3 sequence reads: CASSPGTAQFGGYTF. In DNA form, the CDR3 reads TGTGCCAGCAGCCCGGGGACAGCGCAGTTCGGAGGCTACACCTTC.

This clone was recorded once. This chain connects TRBV19 to TRBJ2-1; TRBD1 matches at 8 bases. Trimming at V came to 8 bases and at J to 5 bases, leaving 11 bases not matched to a gene. Looked up from germline, CDR1 is LNHDA and CDR2 is SQIVND (reference sequence). CDR3 length: 15 amino acids. In DNA, the CDR3 is TGTGCCAGTCAAAACGACAGGGGTACGAACAATGAGCAGTTCTTC. It is translated as CASQNDRGTNNEQFF. The full variable domain, rest sourced from reference TRBV19 and TRBJ2-1, is DGGITQSPKYLFRKEGQNVTLSCEQNLNHDAMYWYRQDPGQGLRLIYYSQIVNDFQKGDIAEGYSVSREKKESFPLTVTSAQKNPTAFYLCASQNDRGTNNEQFFGPGTRLTVL.

This chain joins TRBV5-1 and TRBJ1-4; possible D gene TRBD1, 6 bases. The CDR3 is made up of 16 amino acids. With 4 bases removed from V and 3 bases from J, the gap between germline ends came to 16 bases. Per germline, CDR1 SGHRS and CDR2 YFSETQ. The CDR3 sequence: CASSPNTGPPNEKLFF. CDR3 coding DNA: TGCGCCAGCAGCCCAAATACAGGGCCGCCTAATGAAAAACTGTTTTTT.

This chain connects TRBV5-1 to TRBJ1-5; 8 bases line up with TRBD1. This CDR3 spans 15 amino acids. The germline gives CDR1 SGHRS, CDR2 YFSETQ. Trimming at V came to 0 bases and at J to 4 bases, leaving 3 bases not matched to a gene. CDR3: CASSLGTGSNQPQHF. The CDR3 DNA sequence: TGCGCCAGCAGCTTGGGGACAGGGTCAAATCAGCCCCAGCATTTT. The full variable domain, completed using reference TRBV5-1 and TRBJ1-5, is KAGVTQTPRYLIKTRGQQVTLSCSPISGHRSVSWYQQTPGQGLQFLFEYFSETQRNKGNFPGRFSGRQFSNSRSEMNVSTLELGDSALYLCASSLGTGSNQPQHFGDGTRLSIL.

Note on this clone: Mismatch with germline at one junction end may stem from a read error. The chain recombines TRBV2 with TRBJ1-1; no definite D call. Germline CDR1 and CDR2: SNHLY and FYNNEI. This CDR3 spans 14 amino acids. The CDR3 sequence: CASSQTELTLEGVF. The DNA of the CDR3 is TGTGCCAGCAGCCAGACGGAGCTTACACTGGAAGGTGTCTTT.

V usage is TRBV7-2 and J usage is TRBJ1-6; 7 nucleotides line up with TRBD1. CDR1 is SGHTA, CDR2 FQGNSA, per germline. CDR3 length equals 13 residues. V shed 3 bases, J shed 14 bases, and the junction held 7 bases outside the gene matches. The CDR3 region has the DNA TGTGCCAGCAGCTTTACAGGGGAGGTAGCCCTCCACTTT. Its protein product is CASSFTGEVALHF.

This sequence joins TRBV30 and TRBJ1-4; D ambiguous. The CDR3 runs 13 residues. Germline CDR1 reads GTSNPN; CDR2 reads SVGIG (reference sequence). V was clipped by 4 bases and J by 7 bases, with 13 bases between them. For the CDR3, the DNA is TGTGCCTGGATGCCCGGGAGTAGTGAAAAACTGTTTTTT. Translation: CAWMPGSSEKLFF.